These T cell receptor beta chains were read from a single sample in a study of cytomegalovirus exposure and HLA in healthy donors. Libraries were prepared by immunoSEQ multiplex PCR; TCRdb keeps only in-frame clonotypes and omits some of them. The sample holds approximately 190,000 clones, more than 65% seen once. The specimen was PBMCs. The receptors derive from a man aged 45-60 years in good health and CMV-seronegative. CDR3s include the opening cysteine and the closing phenylalanine or tryptophan. D genes are given only for firm matches.

d_call	v_call	j_call	cdr3_aa	cdr3_nt
-	TRBV2	TRBJ1-1	CASSSGAGHYTEAFF	TGTGCCAGCAGCTCTGGGGCAGGCCATTACACTGAAGCTTTCTTT
TRBD2	TRBV9	TRBJ2-6	CASSASGTSGANVLTF	TGTGCCAGCAGCGCCAGCGGGACGTCTGGGGCCAACGTCCTGACTTTC
-	TRBV13	TRBJ2-3	CASSIPGNTQYF	TGTGCCAGCAGCATCCCGGGAAATACGCAGTATTTT
-	TRBV5-6	TRBJ1-2	CASSLGDTNYGYTF	TGTGCCAGCAGCTTGGGGGACACAAACTATGGCTACACCTTC
TRBD2	TRBV11-2	TRBJ2-1	CASSFGGAGNEQFF	TGTGCCAGCAGCTTCGGGGGGGCCGGTAATGAGCAGTTCTTC
-	TRBV7-2	TRBJ2-6	CASSLGFSGANVLTF	TGTGCCAGCAGCTTGGGCTTCTCTGGGGCCAACGTCCTGACTTTC
-	TRBV30	TRBJ2-5	CAWVHRDSRGETQYF	TGTGCCTGGGTTCATCGGGACTCCCGAGGGGAGACCCAGTACTTC
-	TRBV5-1	TRBJ1-1	CASSLQGMPNTKAFF	TGCGCCAGCAGCTTACAGGGAATGCCGAACACTAAAGCTTTCTTT
-	TRBV11-2	TRBJ1-2	CASSPGYGYTF	TGTGCCAGCAGCCCAGGCTATGGCTACACCTTC
-	TRBV11-2	TRBJ2-1	CASSLAVAGEQFF	TGTGCCAGCAGCTTAGCCGTTGCGGGGGAGCAGTTCTTC